The 24 T cell receptor beta chains given below trace back to one sample, sequenced in a study of blood T cell repertoires in COVID-19. TCRdb's copy holds only in-frame clones and misses some; the assay was immunoSEQ multiplex PCR. Here the sample spans fewer than 250,000 clones, roughly 85% being singletons. The sequencing sample was made of PBMCs or T cells enriched from blood (not recorded which). The receptors were gathered from a woman between 40 and 50 years old with acute COVID-19.

This clone was seen once. V and J are TRBV7-9 and TRBJ2-2; no clear D. The V end lost 5 bases, the J end lost 7 bases, and 29 bases lay between the germline ends. CDR1 is SEHNR and CDR2 is FQNEAQ in the germline V gene (reference sequence). The length of the CDR3 is 19 residues. In DNA form, the CDR3 reads TGTGCCAGCAGCACCTGGCGGTCGGAGTTCCCCCTCCGAGTCGGGGAGCTGTTTTTT. Translation gives CASSTWRSEFPLRVGELFF.

A single count supports this clone. The V call is TRBV5-1, the J call TRBJ2-7; 10 nucleotides align to TRBD2. The germline V gene encodes CDR1 SGHRS and CDR2 YFSETQ. The V gene end was trimmed by 3 bases and the J gene end by 3 bases; junction bases not matched to a gene: 6. The CDR3 length is 15 residues. CDR3: CASSSGTSEIYEQYF. The CDR3 DNA reads TGCGCCAGCAGCTCCGGGACTAGCGAGATCTACGAGCAGTACTTC.

This chain links TRBV28 with TRBJ1-5, with D perhaps TRBD1 (6 bases). The CDR3 contains 14 residues. Germline lookup yields CDR1 MDHEN and CDR2 SYDVKM. Trimming cost V 10 bases and J 10 bases, with 23 bases left between them. The CDR3 nucleotides are TGTGCCACCACTGGACAGAGCCCAACGGCTCCCCAGCATTTT. Translation: CATTGQSPTAPQHF.

This chain uses TRBV27 with TRBJ2-3; no clear D. The CDR3 spans 13 residues. V was shortened by 3 bases and J by 3 bases, with 7 bases between the two germline ends. Germline CDR1 is MNHEY and CDR2 is SMNVEV (reference sequence). The CDR3 bases are TGTGCCAGCAGTTTCGACTGGACAGATACGCAGTATTTT. Amino acids: CASSFDWTDTQYF.

The chain recombines TRBV5-1 with TRBJ2-7; 8 bases are shared with TRBD1. Germline values: CDR1 SGHRS, CDR2 YFSETQ. This CDR3 contains 16 residues. Trimming at V came to 4 bases and at J to 2 bases, leaving 11 bases not matched to a gene. CDR3 sequence (DNA): TGCGCCAGCAGCCCAATCCAGGGACAGGTCCCCTACGAGCAGTACTTC. Amino acid sequence: CASSPIQGQVPYEQYF.

V usage is TRBV19 and J usage is TRBJ1-5; weak D call: TRBD1 (5 bases). CDR1 and CDR2 from the germline V gene are LNHDA and SQIVND (reference sequence). The CDR3 loop spans 16 amino acids. Trimming removed 7 bases from V and 4 bases from J, with 20 bases in between. In nucleotides, the CDR3 is TGTGCCAGTACTTCTGCGGGGGAGGGTGGAAATCAGCCCCAGCATTTT. Its protein is CASTSAGEGGNQPQHF.

DNA for the CDR3: TGTGCCAGCAGCTTTACCCCGGGACTAGAGTCCAATGAGCAGTTCTTC. It specifies CASSFTPGLESNEQFF. This chain uses TRBV7-8 with TRBJ2-1; TRBD2 matches 8 bases. The V gene's germline CDR1 is SGHVS and CDR2 FQNEAQ. Losses at the gene ends were 3 bases for V and 6 bases for J; bases not matched to a gene: 10. The CDR3 loop spans 16 amino acids.

V and J are TRBV11-3 and TRBJ2-3; 12 nucleotides agree with TRBD2. CDR3 length: 17 residues. V lost 1 base to trimming and J lost 2 bases; unmatched junction nucleotides: 4. CDR1 is SGHNT, CDR2 YENEEA, per germline. CDR3 sequence (DNA): TGTGCCAGCAGCTTAGGCCTAGCGGGAGGGTCCACAGATACGCAGTATTTT. Translated: CASSLGLAGGSTDTQYF.

The chain couples TRBV30 to TRBJ2-6; D is unresolved. V gave up 1 base and J gave up 0 bases, with 4 bases separating them. The CDR3 is 14 residues long. Germline CDR1 is GTSNPN and CDR2 is SVGIG (reference sequence). CDR3 DNA: TGTGCCTGGAGTGGCAGCTCTGGGGCCAACGTCCTGACTTTC. Translation gives CAWSGSSGANVLTF.

This clone was detected a few times. The rearrangement links TRBV5-1 to TRBJ2-1, with D maybe TRBD2 (5 bases). V lost 1 base to trimming and J lost 9 bases, with 20 bases between them. Germline CDR1 and CDR2: SGHRS and YFSETQ. CDR3 size: 16 residues. CDR3 coding DNA: TGCGCCAGCAGCTTGACTAGTTTCCCGGGTTATAGTGAGCAGTTCTTC. It codes for CASSLTSFPGYSEQFF.

The V and J genes are TRBV2 and TRBJ2-2; tentatively, D is TRBD1 (6 bases). In germline, CDR1 is SNHLY, CDR2 FYNNEI. This CDR3 is 13 amino acids long. The V end lost 6 bases, the J end lost 5 bases, and 10 bases lay between the germline ends. The CDR3 DNA reads TGTGCCAGCAGGACAGGAGAAACCGGGGAGCTGTTTTTT. This translates into CASRTGETGELFF.

This clone was detected once. The chain employs TRBV13 and TRBJ2-2; no reliable D call. Germline assignment: CDR1 PRHDT and CDR2 FYEKMQ (reference sequence). CDR3 length equals 13 residues. V was shortened by 5 bases and J by 0 bases, with 4 bases between the two germline ends. Here the CDR3 reads CASSPANTGELFF. CDR3 nucleotide sequence: TGTGCCAGCAGCCCGGCGAACACCGGGGAGCTGTTTTTT.

This clone was recorded once. V and J are TRBV7-8 and TRBJ2-7; D uncertain. The germline V and J ends were trimmed by 1 base and 2 bases, with 9 bases remaining between them. CDR1 is SGHVS, CDR2 FQNEAQ, per germline. The CDR3 length is 14 residues. Written as DNA, the CDR3 is TGTGCCAGCAGCTTAGAGGCAGGTCCCTACGAGCAGTACTTC. It codes for CASSLEAGPYEQYF.

This chain links TRBV5-5 with TRBJ2-6; unclear D gene. In germline, CDR1 is SGHKS, CDR2 YYEKEE (reference sequence). This CDR3 is built from 16 residues. V lost 2 bases to trimming and J lost 4 bases, with 13 bases between them. CDR3 amino acids: CASSFPPKSGANVLTF. CDR3 DNA sequence: TGTGCCAGCAGCTTTCCCCCCAAATCAGGGGCCAACGTCCTGACTTTC.

V gene TRBV29-1 combines with J gene TRBJ2-1; D perhaps matches TRBD2 (6 bases). In germline, CDR1 is SQVTM, CDR2 ANQGSEA. Trimming removed 7 bases from V and 7 bases from J, with 20 bases in between. The CDR3 has 14 residues. The CDR3 DNA sequence: TGCAGCGCCAGCCCGGGCTCCGCGGGGAATGAGCAGTTCTTC. It codes for CSASPGSAGNEQFF.

V and J are TRBV5-6 and TRBJ2-1; 7 nucleotides match TRBD2. CDR1 is SGHDT, CDR2 YYEEEE, per germline. J gave up 9 bases and V 0 bases, and 3 bases lay outside the gene matches. The CDR3 extends over 13 amino acids. The CDR3 is CASSLEGRGEQFF. The CDR3 nucleotides are TGTGCCAGCAGCTTGGAGGGGAGGGGTGAGCAGTTCTTC.

The chain couples TRBV15 to TRBJ2-7, with D maybe TRBD1 (6 bases). This CDR3 is 18 amino acids long. Trimming stripped 3 bases from V and 2 bases from J, with 23 bases between. Germline CDR1 is LNHNV and CDR2 is YYDKDF (reference sequence). As DNA, the CDR3 is TGTGCCACCAGCAGCTCTCGGTGGGGCAGGGGAAAGGCCTACGAGCAGTACTTC. Amino acids: CATSSSRWGRGKAYEQYF. The full variable domain, completed using reference TRBV15 and TRBJ2-7, is DAMVIQNPRYQVTQFGKPVTLSCSQTLNHNVMYWYQQKSSQAPKLLFHYYDKDFNNEADTPDNFQSRRPNTSFCFLDIRSPGLGDTAMYLCATSSSRWGRGKAYEQYFGPGTRLTVT.

This rearrangement joins TRBV5-1 to TRBJ2-7, with 8 bases lining up with TRBD1. From germline, CDR1 is SGHRS and CDR2 YFSETQ. CDR3 length: 15 amino acids. The V and J ends lost 3 bases and 5 bases, in that order; junction bases with no gene match: 10. CDR3 nucleotide sequence: TGCGCCAGCAGCTCCGAAGGACAGGGCTTCCACGAGCAGTACTTC. It specifies CASSSEGQGFHEQYF.

The chain employs TRBV5-4 and TRBJ2-1; TRBD1 might be the D (6 bases). The length of the CDR3 is 15 residues. Germline CDR1 and CDR2: SGHNT and YYREEE (reference sequence). The V gene lost 3 bases and the J gene lost 7 bases, with 17 bases spanning the gap. The CDR3, as DNA: TGTGCCAGCAGCTCTCCTCCGGGACATATGAATGAGCAGTTCTTC. Protein sequence: CASSSPPGHMNEQFF.

In this sample, this clone turned up once. The chain recombines TRBV7-3 with TRBJ2-3; 7 positions match TRBD2. Germline assignment: CDR1 SGHTA and CDR2 FQGTGA. V trimming: 2 bases; J trimming: 1 base; junction bases outside the gene matches: 6. There are 16 residues in the CDR3. The CDR3 nucleotides are TGTGCCAGCAGCTTAGGGAGGGGTTCCGGCACAGATACGCAGTATTTT. It is translated as CASSLGRGSGTDTQYF. The complete variable domain, with remaining parts taken from reference TRBV7-3 and TRBJ2-3, reads GAGVSQTPSNKVTEKGKYVELRCDPISGHTALYWYRQSLGQGPEFLIYFQGTGAADDSGLPNDRFFAVRPEGSVSTLKIQRTERGDSAVYLCASSLGRGSGTDTQYFGPGTRLTVL.

V and J are TRBV6-5 and TRBJ1-6, with D maybe TRBD1 (6 bases). From germline, CDR1 is MNHEY and CDR2 SVGAGI. The CDR3 length is 14 residues. V was shortened by 8 bases and J by 4 bases, with 12 bases between the two germline ends. The chain's CDR3 is CASFVQGYNSPLHF. CDR3 sequence (DNA): TGTGCCAGCTTCGTACAGGGTTATAATTCACCCCTCCACTTT.

The genes are TRBV19 and TRBJ2-1; D ambiguous. Germline V gene data show CDR1 as LNHDA and CDR2 as SQIVND (reference sequence). V was cut by 2 bases and J by 9 bases, with 11 bases left in between. This CDR3 spans 13 amino acids. In DNA, the CDR3 is TGTGCCAGTAGTATATCCCTAACCGGTGAGCAGTTCTTC. Its translation: CASSISLTGEQFF.

The chain uses TRBV7-2 and TRBJ2-7; the match to TRBD1 covers 10 bases. Trimming cost V 5 bases and J 6 bases; bases outside gene matches: 7. CDR1 is SGHTA, CDR2 FQGNSA, per germline. The CDR3 is 14 amino acids. CDR3 amino acids: CASSPRQGAAEQYF. CDR3 coding DNA: TGTGCCAGCAGCCCCAGACAGGGGGCGGCCGAGCAGTACTTC.

The chain links TRBV27 to TRBJ1-1; no firm D call. Trimming left V 0 bases short and J 5 bases short, with 16 bases between. The CDR3 is 16 residues long. Germline values: CDR1 MNHEY, CDR2 SMNVEV (reference sequence). CDR3 sequence reads: CASSLSTVSGVTEAFF. The CDR3 DNA is TGTGCCAGCAGTTTATCCACAGTGTCCGGGGTTACTGAAGCTTTCTTT.